This T cell receptor (beta chain) emerged from a study of cytomegalovirus exposure and HLA in healthy donors. Each of the donors was a healthy bone marrow donor. On this clone itself: Antigen unknown.

The study's findings and limits: An analysis done earlier found most TCR beta V segments productive about 87% or about 30% of the time.

It was with 60 Vbeta and 13 Jbeta primers that the PCR ran. The repertoire was sequenced with immunoSEQ multiplex PCR; TCRdb's copy has only in-frame clones and lacks some. The sample records approximately 110,000 clones, over 60% being singletons. Trimming pared 4 bases from V and 1 base from J, leaving 13 bases between. Germline V CDR1 and CDR2: MNHEY, SVGAGI. The CDR3 is 15 residues long. This TCR came from a woman aged 60-75 years in good health and CMV-seropositive. The sample comprised PBMCs. The chain joins TRBV6-5 to TRBJ1-1, with D possibly matching TRBD1 (5 bases). The CDR3 DNA reads as TGTGCCAGCAGTTGGGGTCGTACAGGGAACACTGAAGCTTTCTTT. Its translation is CASSWGRTGNTEAFF.